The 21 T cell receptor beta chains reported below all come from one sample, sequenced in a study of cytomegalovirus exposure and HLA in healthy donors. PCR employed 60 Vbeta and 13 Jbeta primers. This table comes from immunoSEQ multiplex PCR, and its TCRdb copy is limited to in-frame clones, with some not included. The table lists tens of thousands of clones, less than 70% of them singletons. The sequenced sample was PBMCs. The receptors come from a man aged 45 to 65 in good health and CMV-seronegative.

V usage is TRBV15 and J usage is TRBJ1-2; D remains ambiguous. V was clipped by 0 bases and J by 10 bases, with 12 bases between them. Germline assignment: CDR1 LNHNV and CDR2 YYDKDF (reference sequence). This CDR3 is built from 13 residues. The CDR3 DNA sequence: TGTGCCACCAGCAGAGAGTCACGCGCCACCTACACCTTC. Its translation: CATSRESRATYTF.

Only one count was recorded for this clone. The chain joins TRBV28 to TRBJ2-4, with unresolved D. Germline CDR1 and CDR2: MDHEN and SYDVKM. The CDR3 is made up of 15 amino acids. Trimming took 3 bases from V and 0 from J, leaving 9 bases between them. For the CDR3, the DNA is TGTGCCAGCAGTTTGGCCATGCTAGCCAAAAACATTCAGTACTTC. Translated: CASSLAMLAKNIQYF.

The CDR3 DNA is TGTGCCAGTAGTATTGGAGGGGCCCAATCCTACGAGCAGTACTTC. Translating gives CASSIGGAQSYEQYF. This rearrangement joins TRBV19 to TRBJ2-7; D may be TRBD2 (6 bases). In germline, CDR1 is LNHDA, CDR2 SQIVND (reference sequence). This CDR3 has 15 amino acids. Between the trimmed V and J ends, which lost 3 bases and 1 base, there was a span of 13 bases.

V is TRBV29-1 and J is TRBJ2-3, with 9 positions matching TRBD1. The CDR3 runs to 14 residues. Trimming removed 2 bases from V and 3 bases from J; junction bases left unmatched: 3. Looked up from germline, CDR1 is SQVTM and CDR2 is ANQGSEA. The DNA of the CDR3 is TGCAGCGTTGAACAACAGGGGGCGACAGATACGCAGTATTTT. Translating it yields CSVEQQGATDTQYF.

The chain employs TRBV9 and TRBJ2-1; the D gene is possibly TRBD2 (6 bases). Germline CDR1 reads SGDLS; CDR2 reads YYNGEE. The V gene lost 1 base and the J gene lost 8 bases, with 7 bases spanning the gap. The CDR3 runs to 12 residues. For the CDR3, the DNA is TGTGCCAGCAGCGTAAGGAGGGATGAGCAGTTCTTC. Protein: CASSVRRDEQFF.

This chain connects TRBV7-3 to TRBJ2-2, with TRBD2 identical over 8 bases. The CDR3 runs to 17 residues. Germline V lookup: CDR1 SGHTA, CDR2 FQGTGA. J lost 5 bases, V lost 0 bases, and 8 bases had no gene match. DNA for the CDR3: TGTGCCAGCAGCTTAACGTCGGGACTAGTTGGAACCGGGGAGCTGTTTTTT. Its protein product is CASSLTSGLVGTGELFF.

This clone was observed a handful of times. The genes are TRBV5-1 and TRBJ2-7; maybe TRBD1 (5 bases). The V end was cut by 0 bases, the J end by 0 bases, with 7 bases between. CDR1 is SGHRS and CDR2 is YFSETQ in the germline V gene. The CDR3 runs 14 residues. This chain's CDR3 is CASSLGRASYEQYF. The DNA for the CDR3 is TGCGCCAGCAGCTTGGGCAGGGCCTCCTACGAGCAGTACTTC.

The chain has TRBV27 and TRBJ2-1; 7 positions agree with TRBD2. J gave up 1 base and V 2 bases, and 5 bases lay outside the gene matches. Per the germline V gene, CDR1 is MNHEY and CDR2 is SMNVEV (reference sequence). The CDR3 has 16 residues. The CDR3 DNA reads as TGTGCCAGCAGTTTAACGCTAGCGGATTCCTACAATGAGCAGTTCTTC. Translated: CASSLTLADSYNEQFF.

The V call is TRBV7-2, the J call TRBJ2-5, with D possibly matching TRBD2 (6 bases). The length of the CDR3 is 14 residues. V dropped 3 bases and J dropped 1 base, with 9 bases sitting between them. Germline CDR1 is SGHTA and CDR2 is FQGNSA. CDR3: CASSLDGGQETQYF. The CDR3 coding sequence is TGTGCCAGCAGCTTGGACGGGGGCCAAGAGACCCAGTACTTC.

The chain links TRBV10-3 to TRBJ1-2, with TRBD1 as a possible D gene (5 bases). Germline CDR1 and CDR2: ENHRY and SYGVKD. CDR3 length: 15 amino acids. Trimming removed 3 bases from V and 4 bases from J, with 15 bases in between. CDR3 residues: CAISDPGKVSYGYTF. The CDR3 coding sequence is TGTGCCATCAGTGACCCAGGGAAGGTTTCCTATGGCTACACCTTC.

CDR3 DNA: TGTGCCACCAGCAGAGACAGGACTTCCTACGAGCAGTACTTC. Translating gives CATSRDRTSYEQYF. The gene calls are TRBV15 and TRBJ2-7; possibly TRBD2 for D (5 bases). Trimming took off 0 bases at V and 1 base at J, with 7 bases between the two ends. The CDR3 sequence is 14 residues long. CDR1 and CDR2 from the germline V gene are LNHNV and YYDKDF (reference sequence). Combining the CDR3 with reference TRBV15 and TRBJ2-7 gives the whole variable domain DAMVIQNPRYQVTQFGKPVTLSCSQTLNHNVMYWYQQKSSQAPKLLFHYYDKDFNNEADTPDNFQSRRPNTSFCFLDIRSPGLGDTAMYLCATSRDRTSYEQYFGPGTRLTVT.

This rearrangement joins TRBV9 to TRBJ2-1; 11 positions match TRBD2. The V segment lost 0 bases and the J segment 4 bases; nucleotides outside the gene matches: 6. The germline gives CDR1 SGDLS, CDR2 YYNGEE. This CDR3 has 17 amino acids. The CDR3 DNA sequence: TGTGCCAGCAGCGTAGGGTTAGCGGGGGGGGTATACAATGAGCAGTTCTTC. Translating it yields CASSVGLAGGVYNEQFF.

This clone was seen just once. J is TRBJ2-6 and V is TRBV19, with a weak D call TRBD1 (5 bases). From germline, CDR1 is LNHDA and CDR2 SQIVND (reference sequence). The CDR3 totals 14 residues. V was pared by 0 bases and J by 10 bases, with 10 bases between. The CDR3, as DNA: TGTGCCAGTAGTATAGAGGCAGGGCAAAACGTCCTGACTTTC. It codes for CASSIEAGQNVLTF.

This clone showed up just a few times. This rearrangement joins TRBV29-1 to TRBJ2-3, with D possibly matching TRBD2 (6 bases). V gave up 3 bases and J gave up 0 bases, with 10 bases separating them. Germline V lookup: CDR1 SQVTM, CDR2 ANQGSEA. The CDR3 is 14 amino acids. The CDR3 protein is CSVDGGTSTDTQYF. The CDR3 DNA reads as TGCAGCGTTGATGGAGGGACTAGCACAGATACGCAGTATTTT.

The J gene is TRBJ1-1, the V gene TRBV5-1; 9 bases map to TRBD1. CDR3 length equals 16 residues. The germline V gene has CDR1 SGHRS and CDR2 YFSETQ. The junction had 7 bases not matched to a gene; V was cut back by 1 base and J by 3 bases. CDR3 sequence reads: CASSLRGTGGHTEAFF. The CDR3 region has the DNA TGCGCCAGCAGCTTGAGGGGTACAGGGGGCCACACTGAAGCTTTCTTT.

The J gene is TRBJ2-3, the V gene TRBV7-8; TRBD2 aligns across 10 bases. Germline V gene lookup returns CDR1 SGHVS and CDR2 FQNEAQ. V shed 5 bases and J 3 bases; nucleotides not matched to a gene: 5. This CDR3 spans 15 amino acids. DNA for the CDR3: TGTGCCAGCAGCCACACTAGCGGGGAGACAGATACGCAGTATTTT. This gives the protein CASSHTSGETDTQYF.

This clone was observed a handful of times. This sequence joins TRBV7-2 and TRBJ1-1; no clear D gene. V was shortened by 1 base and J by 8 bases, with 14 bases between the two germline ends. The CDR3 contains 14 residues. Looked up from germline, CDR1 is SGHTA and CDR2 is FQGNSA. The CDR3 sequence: CASSLEWAAEEAFF. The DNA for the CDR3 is TGTGCCAGCAGCTTAGAATGGGCAGCAGAAGAAGCTTTCTTT.

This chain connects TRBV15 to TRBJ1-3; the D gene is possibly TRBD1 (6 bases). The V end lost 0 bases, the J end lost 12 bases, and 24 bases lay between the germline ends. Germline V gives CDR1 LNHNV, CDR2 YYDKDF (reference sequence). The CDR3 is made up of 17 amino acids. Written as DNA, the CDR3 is TGTGCCACCAGCAGAGACCCAATATCTCAGGGGTATAAGGACATATATTTT. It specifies CATSRDPISQGYKDIYF.

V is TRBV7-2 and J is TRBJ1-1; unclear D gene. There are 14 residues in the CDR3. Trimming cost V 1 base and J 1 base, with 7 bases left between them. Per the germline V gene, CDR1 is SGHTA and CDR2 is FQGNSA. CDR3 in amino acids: CASSLVAGNTEAFF. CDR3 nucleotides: TGTGCCAGCAGCTTAGTCGCAGGGAACACTGAAGCTTTCTTT.

CDR3 sequence: CASSNKRIQETQYF. The CDR3 DNA reads TGTGCCAGTAGTAACAAGAGGATCCAAGAGACCCAGTACTTC. The chain is built from TRBV19 and TRBJ2-5; D is uncertain. This CDR3 contains 14 residues. CDR1 is LNHDA, CDR2 SQIVND, per germline (reference sequence). V gave up 4 bases and J gave up 1 base, with 10 bases separating them.

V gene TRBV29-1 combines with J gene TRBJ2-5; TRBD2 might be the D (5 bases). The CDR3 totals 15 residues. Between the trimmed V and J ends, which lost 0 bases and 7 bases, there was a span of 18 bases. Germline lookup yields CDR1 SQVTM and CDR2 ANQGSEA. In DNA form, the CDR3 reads TGCAGCGTTGAAGATCCATCCCAAACACGGGGGACCCAGTACTTC. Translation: CSVEDPSQTRGTQYF.